One and the same sample provided the 14 T cell receptor beta chains below, sequenced in a study of blood T cells in healthy people across ages. The use of a sample-barcoded 5' primer and a J-beta primer mix characterized a second PCR of about 7 to 12 cycles. One entry per CDR3 protein results from TCRdb running MiXCR on the 5' RACE reads. This sample has roughly 2 million distinct CDR3 sequences, with about 50% found just once. The sequenced material came from blood. The receptors were sampled from a middle-aged woman in good health.

This rearrangement joins TRBV12-3 or TRBV12-4 to TRBJ2-1; D might be TRBD1 (6 bases). Trimming removed 3 bases at V and 10 bases at J, with 13 bases between. This CDR3 spans 13 amino acids. The CDR3 here is CASSLTRGSEQFF. CDR3 in DNA: TGTGCCAGCAGTTTGACCAGGGGCTCGGAGCAGTTCTTC.

The chain carries TRBV7-2 and TRBJ2-1, with D possibly matching TRBD2 (6 bases). V lost 5 bases and J lost 5, with 25 bases in between. The CDR3 runs 18 residues. Germline assignment: CDR1 SGHTA and CDR2 FQGNSA. CDR3 sequence: CASSPGTSRGRRNNEQFF. Here the CDR3 DNA reads TGTGCCAGCAGCCCTGGGACCTCGCGGGGACGGAGAAACAATGAGCAGTTCTTC.

V gene TRBV7-2 combines with J gene TRBJ2-1, with 9 bases matching TRBD1. V was pared by 1 base and J by 6 bases, with 4 bases of the junction left unmatched. The CDR3 runs 15 residues. Germline values: CDR1 SGHTA, CDR2 FQGNSA. Here the CDR3 reads CASSLVLGQGNEQFF. The CDR3 DNA is TGTGCCAGCAGCTTAGTGTTGGGACAGGGCAATGAGCAGTTCTTC.

The CDR3 DNA sequence: TGTGCCAGCTCCCGGACAGGGGACGGCAATCAGCCCCAGCATTTT. Its protein product is CASSRTGDGNQPQHF. The V and J genes are TRBV12-3 or TRBV12-4 and TRBJ1-5, with 9 positions matching TRBD1. The CDR3 contains 15 residues. Trimming removed 8 bases from V and 2 bases from J; junction bases left unmatched: 7.

The chain employs TRBV5-1 and TRBJ2-5; no clear D gene. Trimming took 4 bases from V and 7 from J, leaving 14 bases between them. Germline V gene sequence: CDR1 SGHRS, CDR2 YFSETQ. The CDR3 is made up of 13 amino acids. CDR3 residues: CASSPGWAGTQYF. CDR3 DNA sequence: TGCGCCAGCAGCCCAGGCTGGGCCGGGACCCAGTACTTC.

The gene calls are TRBV20-1 and TRBJ2-1, with 8 positions matching TRBD1. This CDR3 has 16 residues. Germline V CDR1 and CDR2: DFQATT, SNEGSKA (reference sequence). Trimming cost V 1 base and J 10 bases; bases outside gene matches: 15. CDR3 coding DNA: TGCAGTGCTAGAGGACTCGGACAGGGTAACTCCTACGAGCAGTTCTTC. This codes for CSARGLGQGNSYEQFF.

CDR3 region: CSARPGPTYEQYF. CDR3 in DNA: TGCAGTGCTAGACCGGGCCCTACCTACGAGCAGTACTTC. This chain connects TRBV20-1 to TRBJ2-7; D not certain. V shed 2 bases and J shed 2 bases, with 10 bases lying between them. Germline V CDR1 and CDR2: DFQATT, SNEGSKA (reference sequence). The CDR3 has 13 amino acids.

This clonotype was detected only a few times. J is TRBJ2-1 and V is TRBV24-1, with 12 bases fitting TRBD2. The CDR3 spans 16 residues. Germline V gives CDR1 KGHDR, CDR2 SFDVKD. Trimming took 4 bases from V and 8 from J; bases not matched to a gene: 8. CDR3 residues: CATSDRTSGVQYEQFF. The CDR3 DNA follows: TGTGCCACCAGTGACCGGACTAGCGGGGTTCAATATGAGCAGTTCTTC.

J is TRBJ2-7 and V is TRBV20-1, with D perhaps matching TRBD2 (6 bases). The ends were cut back, 4 bases at V and 7 bases at J, with 17 bases in the middle. From germline, CDR1 is DFQATT and CDR2 SNEGSKA (reference sequence). The CDR3 loop spans 13 amino acids. This CDR3 is CSATGTLSGEQYF. CDR3 DNA: TGCAGTGCTACCGGGACCTTAAGCGGGGAGCAGTACTTC.

This clonotype was counted only a few times. This rearrangement joins TRBV2 to TRBJ2-5; the D is unclear. V lost 6 bases to trimming and J lost 4 bases, with 12 bases between them. The CDR3 covers 13 residues. Germline CDR1 and CDR2: SNHLY and FYNNEI. CDR3 DNA sequence: TGTGCCAGCAGACTCGTGGGCACAGAGACCCAGTACTTC. Translation gives CASRLVGTETQYF.

The chain carries TRBV27 and TRBJ2-1, with D possibly matching TRBD1 (5 bases). Germline CDR1 reads MNHEY; CDR2 reads SMNVEV (reference sequence). Trimming pared 6 bases from V and 0 bases from J, leaving 15 bases between. The CDR3 sequence is 16 residues long. The CDR3 region has the DNA TGTGCCAGCAGCTTAGCCCAGGGCGACTCCTACAATGAGCAGTTCTTC. Its translation is CASSLAQGDSYNEQFF.

This chain joins TRBV15 and TRBJ2-1; D call uncertain. Trimming took 1 base from V and 9 from J, leaving 7 bases between them. CDR1 LNHNV and CDR2 YYDKDF come from the germline V gene (reference sequence). This CDR3 contains 12 residues. CDR3 residues: CATSRAIGEQFF. The DNA for the CDR3 is TGTGCCACCAGCAGAGCTATTGGTGAGCAGTTCTTC.

As to this clonotype: One end of the junction varies from germline; a read error may be responsible. The chain joins TRBV7-2 to TRBJ1-6; D perhaps matches TRBD1 (5 bases). This CDR3 region has 15 residues. CDR1 and CDR2 from the germline V gene are SGHTA and FQGNSA. This CDR3 is CASSLVQGVGSPLHF. CDR3 nucleotide sequence: TGTGCTAGCAGCTTAGTTCAGGGTGTAGGTTCACCCCTCCACTTT.

V gene TRBV20-1 combines with J gene TRBJ2-5, with 8 bases that match TRBD1. The trim removed 2 bases at V and 5 bases at J, leaving 10 bases unmatched. Germline-derived CDR1 and CDR2 are DFQATT and SNEGSKA (reference sequence). The CDR3 extends over 15 amino acids. The DNA for the CDR3 is TGCAGTGCTAGACCCGACAGGGGATGGTACGAGACCCAGTACTTC. Translated: CSARPDRGWYETQYF.